This record covers a single T cell receptor (beta chain). Produced via immunoSEQ multiplex PCR; TCRdb's table is partial and in-frame only. Of over 70,000 clones listed, more than 60% are singletons. V shed 3 bases, J shed 0 bases, and the junction held 14 bases outside the gene matches. In germline, CDR1 is MNHNS, CDR2 SASEGT. This CDR3 is built from 19 residues. The data were obtained in a study of T cell responses to AZD1222 COVID-19 vaccine. The TCR originated in an adult who received the MenACWY meningococcal vaccine as a control. Source: peripheral blood, taken 28 days after the second dose of the MenACWY control vaccine. V is TRBV6-1 and J is TRBJ1-3, with 7 bases lining up with TRBD1. The CDR3 DNA follows: TGTGCCAGCAGTGAGGGGCGGGACAGTCTATCTTTCTCTGGAAACACCATATATTTT. The encoded protein is CASSEGRDSLSFSGNTIYF.